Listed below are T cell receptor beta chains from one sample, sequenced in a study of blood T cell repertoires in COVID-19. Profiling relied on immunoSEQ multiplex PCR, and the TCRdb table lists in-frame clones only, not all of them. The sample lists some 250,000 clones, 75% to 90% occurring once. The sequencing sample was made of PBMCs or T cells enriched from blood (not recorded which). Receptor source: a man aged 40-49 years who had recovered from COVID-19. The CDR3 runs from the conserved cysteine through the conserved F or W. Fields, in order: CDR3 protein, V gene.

CDR3aa: CASGGTGVQPQHF; v_gene: TRBV7-6
CDR3aa: CASSPRLEPSSYNEQFF; v_gene: TRBV7-9
CDR3aa: CASSPGGLAGKQETQYF; v_gene: TRBV11-3
CDR3aa: CASSIRDSANSPLHF; v_gene: TRBV11-2
CDR3aa: CATSRDGAGTYNEQFF; v_gene: TRBV15
CDR3aa: CASSRLRGYEQYF; v_gene: TRBV14
CDR3aa: CASSEGTGSGANVLTF; v_gene: TRBV6-1
CDR3aa: CASSLQGNTEAFF; v_gene: TRBV6-5
CDR3aa: CASTGARGYSPLHF; v_gene: TRBV6-5
CDR3aa: CSASQLAGGGEQYF; v_gene: TRBV29-1
CDR3aa: CASRDTYLNSNQPQHF; v_gene: TRBV2
CDR3aa: CASSLVTGANVLTF; v_gene: TRBV5-4
CDR3aa: CATGSGRVADTQYF; v_gene: TRBV2
CDR3aa: CASSSETGEAFF; v_gene: TRBV7-3
CDR3aa: CASGGWAGTYEQYF; v_gene: TRBV13
CDR3aa: CASSVSISGNEQFF; v_gene: TRBV9
CDR3aa: CATSSRVSNQPQHF; v_gene: TRBV15
CDR3aa: CASSLVGNQPQHF; v_gene: TRBV11-2
CDR3aa: CASGSGGDTEAFF; v_gene: TRBV12-5
CDR3aa: CASSQAGGGYEQYF; v_gene: TRBV4-1
CDR3aa: CASSQDDAGIEDNEQFF; v_gene: TRBV4-3
CDR3aa: CASSPSPSYEQYF; v_gene: TRBV11-2
CDR3aa: CASGPSSSGYSGNTIYF; v_gene: TRBV12-5
CDR3aa: CASSLRRGRGQETQYF; v_gene: TRBV7-2
CDR3aa: CASSAQGLAATDTQYF; v_gene: TRBV2
CDR3aa: CASSQSHRQAGNTEAFF; v_gene: TRBV19
CDR3aa: CSVESSAGVGYNEQFF; v_gene: TRBV29-1
CDR3aa: CACGRGAGELFF; v_gene: TRBV30
CDR3aa: CASTRDSLYGYTF; v_gene: TRBV12-3/TRBV12-4
CDR3aa: CASSLPGGAEDGYTF; v_gene: TRBV13
CDR3aa: CASSLAAGSNQPQHF; v_gene: TRBV7-2
CDR3aa: CASNRDWGNSPLHF; v_gene: TRBV2
CDR3aa: CASRGQGDYGYTF; v_gene: TRBV3-1/TRBV3-2
CDR3aa: CTGGGATYNEQFF; v_gene: TRBV29-1
CDR3aa: CAWSVLYVGGASERYEQYF; v_gene: TRBV30
CDR3aa: CASSLARTAYEQYF; v_gene: TRBV7-2
CDR3aa: CARSEDSLNQPQHF; v_gene: TRBV5-3
CDR3aa: CASNGHSTNEKLFF; v_gene: TRBV2
CDR3aa: CASGQGAFTDTQYF; v_gene: TRBV19
CDR3aa: CASSTSGQIYEQYF; v_gene: TRBV6-5
CDR3aa: CASSSAGQGYNEQFF; v_gene: TRBV6-5
CDR3aa: CASSLGTGSNYGYTF; v_gene: TRBV7-9
CDR3aa: CASSLDRQETGELFF; v_gene: TRBV11-3
CDR3aa: CASSPSAGGGNTGELFF; v_gene: TRBV4-3
CDR3aa: CASSYGSQARQETQYF; v_gene: TRBV6-5
CDR3aa: CASSQGLAGLTGELFF; v_gene: TRBV3-1/TRBV3-2
CDR3aa: CASSIERDYNEQFF; v_gene: TRBV19
CDR3aa: CASMRGRSYGYTF; v_gene: TRBV30
CDR3aa: CASSFSTVDNSPLHF; v_gene: TRBV11-2
CDR3aa: CASSLYGNTEAFF; v_gene: TRBV27
CDR3aa: CASSLATSGGYEQYF; v_gene: TRBV7-2
CDR3aa: CASSEYRRGGHNEQFF; v_gene: TRBV10-1
CDR3aa: CASSANLRESNTEAFF; v_gene: TRBV9
CDR3aa: CASSLEAVLPGSTNQPQHF; v_gene: TRBV7-9